This TCR beta chain was identified in a study of T cells after yellow fever vaccination. This clonotype appeared a few times. They built TCR cDNA with 5'RACE template switching, a step that put in a universal primer site and UMIs. In TCRdb, the 5' RACE reads were re-called with MiXCR into one record per CDR3 protein. The table includes some 560,000 distinct CDR3 sequences, about 19% detected once. The sequence came from a man aged 30-40 years who received the YFV17D yellow fever vaccine. Sequenced material: PBMCs, taken 15 days after the yellow fever booster vaccination.

The CDR3 sequence is CASSKTPTSGRYEQYF. The CDR3 DNA reads as TGTGCCAGCAGCAAAACCCCGACTAGCGGGAGGTACGAGCAGTACTTC. V is TRBV7-2 and J is TRBJ2-7, with TRBD2 identical over 13 bases. Looked up from germline, CDR1 is SGHTA and CDR2 is FQGNSA. The CDR3 has 16 amino acids. V lost 5 bases and J lost 4; bases outside the gene matches: 8.